This note documents a single T cell receptor beta chain sequence. Antigen: not known. The TRB cDNA libraries were prepared by 5' RACE with UMI labels. TCRdb re-called the 5' RACE reads and gives one entry per CDR3 protein, without DNA. In all, the sample yields approximately 100,000 distinct CDR3 sequences. This sample was included in a study of CXCR3-negative and CXCR3-positive naive CD8 T cells. General study points: CXCR3-expressing naive cells carried TRB CDR3s more hydrophobic than those of CXCR3-negative naive cells.

CDR3 length: 12 amino acids. From germline, CDR1 is SGDLS and CDR2 YYNGEE. The V and J genes are TRBV9 and TRBJ2-1. The sequenced material came from naive CXCR3+ CD8+ T cells from blood. Subset of the sample: CD45RO-CCR7+CD27+CD95- naive CD8+ T cells expressing CXCR3 (TNR3+). The TCR was taken from a human donor in good health. Some clones in this sample may be carry-over from other donors' samples. CDR3 residues: CASSVAGDEQFF.